This T cell receptor beta chain was identified in a study of T-cell reconstitution after alpha-beta-depleted transplantation in children. In regard to this clonotype: Antigen unknown.

There are 15 residues in the CDR3. CDR1 and CDR2 (germline): LNHDA, SQIVND (reference sequence). Trimming cost V 1 base and J 0 bases, with 7 bases left between them. The library targeted TCRbeta and was prepared with unique molecular identifiers. TCRdb called the PCR reads again in MiXCR, with one record for every CDR3 protein. Of 250,000 to 400,000 distinct CDR3 sequences detected, roughly 25% appear once; the ten largest clones hold approximately 11%. General study results and limits: A year had passed since transplant, and T-cell counts and diversity by then came mostly from newly produced T cells. Reportedly, roughly two months post-transplant, alpha-beta T cells arose from several hundred expanded graft clones.

The clonotype was recovered from a male patient aged 10 to 17 who had a stem cell transplant for acute lymphoblastic leukemia, so the T cells may come from the graft donor. The specimen comprised PBMCs, mostly from graft donor cells, sampled 180 days after TCRalphabeta/CD19-depleted stem cell transplant. The J gene is TRBJ1-5, the V gene TRBV19; no definite D call. The CDR3 region is CASSIGLYSNQPQHF. The CDR3, as DNA: TGTGCCAGTAGTATAGGTCTTTATAGCAATCAGCCCCAGCATTTT.